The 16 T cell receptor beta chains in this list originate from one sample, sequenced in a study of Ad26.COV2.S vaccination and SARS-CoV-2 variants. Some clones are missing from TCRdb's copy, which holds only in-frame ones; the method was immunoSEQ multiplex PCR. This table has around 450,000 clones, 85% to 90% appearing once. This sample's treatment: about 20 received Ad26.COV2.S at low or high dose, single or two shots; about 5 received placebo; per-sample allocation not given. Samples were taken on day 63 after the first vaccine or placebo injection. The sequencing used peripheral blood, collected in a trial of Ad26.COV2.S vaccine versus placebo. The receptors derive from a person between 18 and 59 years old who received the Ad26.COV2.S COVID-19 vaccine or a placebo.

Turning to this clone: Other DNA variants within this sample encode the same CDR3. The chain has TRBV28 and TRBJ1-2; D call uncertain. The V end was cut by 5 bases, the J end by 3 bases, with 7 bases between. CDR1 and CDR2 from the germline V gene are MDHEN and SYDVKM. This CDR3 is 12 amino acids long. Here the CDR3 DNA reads TGTGCCAGCAGTCTCATCGACTATGGCTACACCTTC. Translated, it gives CASSLIDYGYTF.

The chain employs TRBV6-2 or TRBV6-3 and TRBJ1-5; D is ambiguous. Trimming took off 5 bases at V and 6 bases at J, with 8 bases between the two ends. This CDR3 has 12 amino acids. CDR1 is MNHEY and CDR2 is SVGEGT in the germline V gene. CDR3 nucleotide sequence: TGTGCCAGCAGTCTTAGGCCTCAGCCCCAGCATTTT. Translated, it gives CASSLRPQPQHF.

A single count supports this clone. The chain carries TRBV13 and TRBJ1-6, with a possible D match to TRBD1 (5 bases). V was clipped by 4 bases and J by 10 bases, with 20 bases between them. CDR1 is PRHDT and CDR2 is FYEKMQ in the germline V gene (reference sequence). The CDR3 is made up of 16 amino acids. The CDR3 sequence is CASSSRGREGRSPLHF. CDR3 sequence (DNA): TGTGCCAGCAGCTCACGCGGCAGGGAGGGAAGATCACCCCTCCACTTT.

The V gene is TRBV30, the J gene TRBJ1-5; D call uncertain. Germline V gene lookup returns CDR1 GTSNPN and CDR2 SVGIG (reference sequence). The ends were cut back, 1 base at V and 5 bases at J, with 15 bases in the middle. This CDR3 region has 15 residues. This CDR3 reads CAWSARGVKYQPQHF. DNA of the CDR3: TGTGCCTGGAGTGCCCGAGGAGTGAAATATCAGCCCCAGCATTTT.

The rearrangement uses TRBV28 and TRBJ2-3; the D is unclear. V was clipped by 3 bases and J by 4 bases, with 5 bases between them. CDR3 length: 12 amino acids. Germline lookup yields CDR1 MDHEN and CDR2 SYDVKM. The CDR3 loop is CASSFPSDTQYF. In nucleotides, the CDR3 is TGTGCCAGCAGTTTCCCATCAGATACGCAGTATTTT.

Here the CDR3 reads CASSERGARAETQYF. Here the CDR3 DNA reads TGTGCCAGCAGTGAAAGAGGGGCCAGGGCAGAGACCCAGTACTTC. The J gene is TRBJ2-5, the V gene TRBV6-1; D could derive from TRBD1 or TRBD2 (5 bases each). The CDR3 contains 15 residues. V was pared by 2 bases and J by 4 bases, with 14 bases between. The germline gives CDR1 MNHNS, CDR2 SASEGT.

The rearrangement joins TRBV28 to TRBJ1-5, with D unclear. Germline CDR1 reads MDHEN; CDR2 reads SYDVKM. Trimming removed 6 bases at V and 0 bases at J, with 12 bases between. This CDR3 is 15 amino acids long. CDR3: CASSRTRFSNQPQHF. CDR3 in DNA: TGTGCCAGCAGCCGCACAAGGTTTAGCAATCAGCCCCAGCATTTT. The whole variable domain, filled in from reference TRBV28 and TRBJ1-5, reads DVKVTQSSRYLVKRTGEKVFLECVQDMDHENMFWYRQDPGLGLRLIYFSYDVKMKEKGDIPEGYSVSREKKERFSLILESASTNQTSMYLCASSRTRFSNQPQHFGDGTRLSIL.

The CDR3 loop reads CASSHEQAGRYNEQFF. The CDR3 DNA follows: TGTGCCAGCAGCCATGAACAGGCTGGACGGTACAATGAGCAGTTCTTC. The chain has TRBV7-9 and TRBJ2-1; D is perhaps TRBD1 (5 bases). Trimming stripped 5 bases from V and 4 bases from J, with 18 bases between. Germline V lookup: CDR1 SEHNR, CDR2 FQNEAQ (reference sequence). The CDR3 contains 16 residues.

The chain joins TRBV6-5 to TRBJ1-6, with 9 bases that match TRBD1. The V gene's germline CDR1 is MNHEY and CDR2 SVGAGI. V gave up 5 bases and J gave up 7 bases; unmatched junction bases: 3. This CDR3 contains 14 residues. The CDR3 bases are TGTGCCAGCAGTCGACAGGGGGAGAATTCACCCCTCCACTTT. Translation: CASSRQGENSPLHF.

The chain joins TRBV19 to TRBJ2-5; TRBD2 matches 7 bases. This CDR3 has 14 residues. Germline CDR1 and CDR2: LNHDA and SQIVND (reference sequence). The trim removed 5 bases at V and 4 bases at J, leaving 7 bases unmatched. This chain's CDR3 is CASSPTSEAETQYF. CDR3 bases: TGTGCCAGTAGTCCCACTAGCGAGGCAGAGACCCAGTACTTC.

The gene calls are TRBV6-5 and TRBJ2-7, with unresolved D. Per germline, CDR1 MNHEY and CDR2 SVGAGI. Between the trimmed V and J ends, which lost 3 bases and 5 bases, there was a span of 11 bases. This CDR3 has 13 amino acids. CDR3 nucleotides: TGTGCCAGCAGTTATTTCAGGAACCACGAGCAGTACTTC. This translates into CASSYFRNHEQYF.

This CDR3 reads CASSPDLAGSYNEQFF. The CDR3 DNA sequence: TGTGCCAGCAGCCCGGATTTAGCGGGCTCCTACAATGAGCAGTTCTTC. This chain joins TRBV7-9 and TRBJ2-1; 7 bases are a match to TRBD2. This CDR3 is built from 16 residues. Germline-derived CDR1 and CDR2 are SEHNR and FQNEAQ (reference sequence). V was clipped by 5 bases and J by 0 bases; unmatched bases: 7.

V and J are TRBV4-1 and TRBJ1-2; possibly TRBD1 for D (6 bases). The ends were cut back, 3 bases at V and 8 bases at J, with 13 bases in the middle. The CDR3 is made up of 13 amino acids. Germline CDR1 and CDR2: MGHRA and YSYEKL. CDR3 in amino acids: CASSQGRGYGYTF. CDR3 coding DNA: TGCGCCAGCAGCCAGGGGAGGGGGTACGGCTACACCTTC.

CDR3 in amino acids: CASSQATAGGYGYTF. The DNA of the CDR3 is TGTGCCAGCAGCCAAGCGACCGCAGGGGGATATGGCTACACCTTC. V usage is TRBV4-2 and J usage is TRBJ1-2; 7 bases align to TRBD1. The CDR3 is 15 amino acids. The germline V gene encodes CDR1 LGHNA and CDR2 YNFKEQ. The trim removed 1 base at V and 5 bases at J, leaving 7 bases unmatched.

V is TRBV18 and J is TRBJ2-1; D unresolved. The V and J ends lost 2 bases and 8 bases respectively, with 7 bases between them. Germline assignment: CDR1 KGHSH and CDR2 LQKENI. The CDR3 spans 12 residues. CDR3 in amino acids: CASSPRFDEQFF. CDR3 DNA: TGTGCCAGCTCACCAAGGTTCGATGAGCAGTTCTTC. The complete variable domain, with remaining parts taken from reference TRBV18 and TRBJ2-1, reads NAGVMQNPRHLVRRRGQEARLRCSPMKGHSHVYWYRQLPEEGLKFMVYLQKENIIDESGMPKERFSAEFPKEGPSILRIQQVVRGDSAAYFCASSPRFDEQFFGPGTRLTVL.

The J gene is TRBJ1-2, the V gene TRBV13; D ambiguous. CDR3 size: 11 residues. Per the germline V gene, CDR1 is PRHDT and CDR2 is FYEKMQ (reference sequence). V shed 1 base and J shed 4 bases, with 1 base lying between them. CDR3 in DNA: TGTGCCAGCAGCTTAGTCTATGGCTACACCTTC. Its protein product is CASSLVYGYTF.